This TCR beta chain was captured by sequencing in a study of T cell changes during pregnancy in multiple sclerosis (dated by TCRdb to the late 2010s). A note on the overall study: The study examined how the T cell repertoire changed over the course of pregnancy in women with multiple sclerosis.

As concerns this clone: Its antigen is unknown. There are no base qualities to consult, and no much larger clone falls within one base.

The library was generated by the immunoSEQ multiplex PCR assay. Held by TCRdb, this immuneACCESS table contains in-frame sequences only and omits some clones. Under half of the omission traces to an unresolved V gene where checked; the cause of the rest is unknown. The sample records tens of thousands of clones, approximately 92% of which are singletons. The ten largest make up 2.8% of the sample. CDR1 and CDR2, per the germline V gene (reference sequence), are SGHNT and YYREEE. The CDR3 runs 16 residues from the cysteine to the phenylalanine. Solely the CDR3 DNA is kept, with 48 bases framed from the first base. Trimming removed 2 bases from V and 5 bases from J, leaving 19 bases between the germline ends.

The specimen was peripheral blood, collected in the third trimester of pregnancy. Rearrangement joined TRBV5-4 to TRBJ2-5; the D gene is perhaps TRBD2, from 7 matching bases. This sequence originates from a female donor in good health, enrolled as a control in a pregnancy study. The CDR3 protein is CASSLSGGGAGETQYF. DNA sequence: TGTGCCAGCAGCTTAAGCGGTGGGGGGGCCGGGGAGACCCAGTACTTC.